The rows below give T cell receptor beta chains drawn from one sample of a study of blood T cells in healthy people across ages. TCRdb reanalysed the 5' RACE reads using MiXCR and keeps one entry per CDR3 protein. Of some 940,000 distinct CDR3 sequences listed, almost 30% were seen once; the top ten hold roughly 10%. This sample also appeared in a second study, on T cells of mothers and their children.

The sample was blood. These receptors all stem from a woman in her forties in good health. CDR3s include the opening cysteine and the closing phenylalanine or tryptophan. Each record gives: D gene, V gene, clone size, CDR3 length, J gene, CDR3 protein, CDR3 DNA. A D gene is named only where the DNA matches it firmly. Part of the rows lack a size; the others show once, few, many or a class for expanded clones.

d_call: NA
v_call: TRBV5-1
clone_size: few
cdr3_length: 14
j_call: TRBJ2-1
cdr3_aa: CASSLVGRGDEQFF
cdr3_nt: TGCGCCAGCAGCTTAGTCGGGCGGGGAGATGAGCAGTTCTTC

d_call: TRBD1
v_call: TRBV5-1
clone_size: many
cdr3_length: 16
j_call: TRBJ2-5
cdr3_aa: CASRLGDSSIQETQYF
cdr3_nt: TGCGCCAGCAGATTGGGGGACAGCAGTATCCAAGAGACCCAGTACTTC

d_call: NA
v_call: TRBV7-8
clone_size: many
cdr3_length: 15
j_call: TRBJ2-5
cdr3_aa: CASSLGSGGQETQYF
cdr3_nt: TGTGCCAGCAGCTTAGGTAGTGGGGGGCAAGAGACCCAGTACTTC

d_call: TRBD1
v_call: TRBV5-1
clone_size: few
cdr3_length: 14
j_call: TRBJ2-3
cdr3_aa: CASSPGQGVGTQYF
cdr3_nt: TGCGCCAGCAGCCCGGGACAGGGGGTCGGCACGCAGTATTTT

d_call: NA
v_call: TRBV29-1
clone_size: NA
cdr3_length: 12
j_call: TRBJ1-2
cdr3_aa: CSAGGANYGYTF
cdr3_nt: TGCAGCGCCGGAGGAGCTAACTATGGCTACACCTTC

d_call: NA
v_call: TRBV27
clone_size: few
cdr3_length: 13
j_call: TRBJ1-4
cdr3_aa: CASRGGLGEKLFF
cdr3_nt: TGTGCCAGCAGAGGGGGGCTCGGTGAAAAACTGTTTTTT

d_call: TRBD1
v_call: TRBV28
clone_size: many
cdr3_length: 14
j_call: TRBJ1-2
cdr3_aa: CASRKPGQGGGYTF
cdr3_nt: TGTGCCAGCAGAAAGCCGGGACAGGGTGGTGGCTACACCTTC

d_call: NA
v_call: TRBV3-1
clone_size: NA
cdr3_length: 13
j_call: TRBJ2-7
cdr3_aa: CASSQRYSYEQYF
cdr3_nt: TGTGCCAGCAGCCAAAGATACTCCTACGAGCAGTACTTC

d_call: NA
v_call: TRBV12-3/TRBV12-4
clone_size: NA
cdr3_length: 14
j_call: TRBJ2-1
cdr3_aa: CASSFFGVGNEQFF
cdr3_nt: TGTGCCAGCAGTTTCTTCGGGGTTGGCAATGAGCAGTTCTTC

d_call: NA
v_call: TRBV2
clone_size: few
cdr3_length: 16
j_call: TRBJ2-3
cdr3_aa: CASSPGLSAGRDTQYF
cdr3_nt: TGTGCCAGCAGTCCCGGTTTAAGCGCTGGACGGGATACGCAGTATTTT

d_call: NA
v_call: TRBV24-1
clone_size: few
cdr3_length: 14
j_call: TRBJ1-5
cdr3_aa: CATSDETANQPQHF
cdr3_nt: TGTGCCACCAGTGATGAGACAGCGAATCAGCCCCAGCATTTT

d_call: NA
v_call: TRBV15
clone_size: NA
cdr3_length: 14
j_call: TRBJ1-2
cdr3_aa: CATSFIRGFEGYTF
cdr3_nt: TGTGCCACCAGCTTCATCCGGGGGTTTGAGGGCTACACCTTC

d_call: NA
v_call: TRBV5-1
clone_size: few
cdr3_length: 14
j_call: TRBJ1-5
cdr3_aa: CASSLAGMGEPQHF
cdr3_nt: TGCGCCAGCAGCTTGGCAGGGATGGGTGAACCCCAGCATTTT

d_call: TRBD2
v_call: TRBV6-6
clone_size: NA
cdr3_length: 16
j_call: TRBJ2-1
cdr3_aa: CASSYDSGGARNEQFF
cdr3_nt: TGTGCCAGCAGTTACGATAGCGGGGGGGCAAGGAATGAGCAGTTCTTC

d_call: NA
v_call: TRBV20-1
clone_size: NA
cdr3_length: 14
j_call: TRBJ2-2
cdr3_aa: CSANTGGGTGELFF
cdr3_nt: TGCAGTGCTAATACGGGGGGCGGGACCGGGGAGCTGTTTTTT

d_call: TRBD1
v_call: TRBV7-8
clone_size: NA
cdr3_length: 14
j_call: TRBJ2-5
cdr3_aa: CASSRQGPAETQYF
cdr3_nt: TGTGCCAGCAGTCGACAGGGCCCGGCGGAGACCCAGTACTTC

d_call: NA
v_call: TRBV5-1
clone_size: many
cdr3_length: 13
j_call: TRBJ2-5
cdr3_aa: CASSLQLQETQYF
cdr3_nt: TGCGCCAGCAGCTTACAGCTCCAAGAGACCCAGTACTTC

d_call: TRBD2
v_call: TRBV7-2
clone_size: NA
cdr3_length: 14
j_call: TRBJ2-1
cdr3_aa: CASSSVAGAIEQFF
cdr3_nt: TGTGCCAGCAGCTCCGTAGCGGGGGCTATTGAGCAGTTCTTC

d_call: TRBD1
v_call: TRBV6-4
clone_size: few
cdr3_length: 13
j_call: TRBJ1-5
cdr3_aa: CASSAHRGQPQHF
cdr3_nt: TGTGCCAGCAGTGCACACAGGGGGCAGCCCCAGCATTTT

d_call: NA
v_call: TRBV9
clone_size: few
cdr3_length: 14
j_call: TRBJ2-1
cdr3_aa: CASSVEMGGNEQFF
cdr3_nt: TGTGCCAGCAGCGTAGAGATGGGCGGGAATGAGCAGTTCTTC

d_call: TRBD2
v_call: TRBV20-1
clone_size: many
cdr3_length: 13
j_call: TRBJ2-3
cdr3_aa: CSAERGGTDTQYF
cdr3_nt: TGCAGTGCCGAACGGGGGGGCACAGATACGCAGTATTTT

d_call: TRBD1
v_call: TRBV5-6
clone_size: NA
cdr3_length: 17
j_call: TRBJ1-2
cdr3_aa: CASSPHRDRGGGYGYTF
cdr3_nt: TGTGCCAGCAGCCCACACCGGGACAGGGGGGGTGGCTATGGCTACACCTTC

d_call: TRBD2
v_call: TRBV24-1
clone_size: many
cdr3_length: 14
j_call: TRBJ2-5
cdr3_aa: CATGASGFQETQYF
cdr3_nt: TGTGCCACCGGGGCTAGCGGATTCCAAGAGACCCAGTACTTC

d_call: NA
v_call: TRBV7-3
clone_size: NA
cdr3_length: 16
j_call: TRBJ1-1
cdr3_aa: CASSLFQVRANTEAFF
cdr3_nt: TGTGCCAGCAGCTTATTTCAAGTGCGGGCGAACACTGAAGCTTTCTTT

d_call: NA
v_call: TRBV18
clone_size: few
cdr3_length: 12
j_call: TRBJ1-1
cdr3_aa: CASSPRGVEAFF
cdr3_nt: TGTGCCAGCTCACCACGGGGGGTTGAAGCTTTCTTT

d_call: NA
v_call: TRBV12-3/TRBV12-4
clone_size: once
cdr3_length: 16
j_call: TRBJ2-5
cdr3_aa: CASSQGYQDGGETQYF
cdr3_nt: TGTGCCAGCAGCCAGGGGTACCAGGACGGGGGAGAGACCCAGTACTTC

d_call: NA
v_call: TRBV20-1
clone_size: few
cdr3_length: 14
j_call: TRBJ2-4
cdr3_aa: CSARGGVAENIQYF
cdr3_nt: TGCAGTGCTAGAGGCGGGGTGGCCGAAAACATTCAGTACTTC

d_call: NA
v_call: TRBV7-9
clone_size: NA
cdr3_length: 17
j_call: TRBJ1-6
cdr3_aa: CASSLGQSQPDNSPLHF
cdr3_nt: TGTGCCAGCAGCTTAGGTCAGAGTCAGCCGGATAATTCACCCCTCCACTTT

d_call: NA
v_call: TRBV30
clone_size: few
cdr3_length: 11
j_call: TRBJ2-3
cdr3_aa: CAAAIPDTQYF
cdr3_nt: TGTGCCGCAGCAATTCCGGATACGCAGTATTTT

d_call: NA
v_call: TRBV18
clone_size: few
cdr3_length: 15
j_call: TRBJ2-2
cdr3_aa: CASSPPMRDPGELFF
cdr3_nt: TGTGCCAGCTCACCACCGATGAGGGATCCCGGGGAGCTGTTTTTT

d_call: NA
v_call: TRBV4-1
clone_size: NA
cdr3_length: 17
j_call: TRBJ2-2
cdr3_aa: CASSQDRRERDTGELFF
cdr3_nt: TGCGCCAGCAGCCAAGATCGGCGGGAAAGGGACACCGGGGAGCTGTTTTTT

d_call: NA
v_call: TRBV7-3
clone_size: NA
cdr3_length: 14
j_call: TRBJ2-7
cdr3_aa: CASSLMGALDEQYF
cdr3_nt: TGTGCCAGCAGCTTAATGGGGGCTCTAGACGAGCAGTACTTC

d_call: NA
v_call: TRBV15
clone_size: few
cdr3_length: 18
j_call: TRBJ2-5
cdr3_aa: CATSRDHGGSEYQETQYF
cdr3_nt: TGTGCCACCAGCAGAGATCATGGAGGTTCGGAGTACCAAGAGACCCAGTACTTC

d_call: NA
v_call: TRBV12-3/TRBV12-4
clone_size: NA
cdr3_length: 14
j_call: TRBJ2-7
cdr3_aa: CASSLSVSSYVEYF
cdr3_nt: TGTGCCAGCAGTTTAAGTGTGAGCTCCTACGTGGAGTACTTC

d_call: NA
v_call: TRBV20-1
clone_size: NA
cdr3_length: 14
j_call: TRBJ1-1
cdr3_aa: CSARDTTVNTEAFF
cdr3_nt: TGCAGTGCTAGAGATACCACAGTAAACACTGAAGCTTTCTTT

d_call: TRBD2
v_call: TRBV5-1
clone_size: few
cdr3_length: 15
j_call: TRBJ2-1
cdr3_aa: CASSTGGGQNNEQFF
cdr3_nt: TGCGCCAGCAGCACCGGCGGGGGGCAGAACAATGAGCAGTTCTTC

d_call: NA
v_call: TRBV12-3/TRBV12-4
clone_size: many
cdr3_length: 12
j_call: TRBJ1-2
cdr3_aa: CASSLGRDGYTF
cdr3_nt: TGTGCCAGCAGTTTAGGAAGGGATGGCTACACCTTC

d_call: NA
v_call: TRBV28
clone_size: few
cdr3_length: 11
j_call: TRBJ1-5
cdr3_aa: CASRRREPQHF
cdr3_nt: TGTGCCAGCAGGCGTCGGGAGCCCCAGCATTTT

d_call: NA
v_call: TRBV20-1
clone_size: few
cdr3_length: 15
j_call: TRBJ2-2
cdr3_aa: CSAITGLLRTGELFF
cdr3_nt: TGCAGTGCTATAACAGGGCTATTGAGGACCGGGGAGCTGTTTTTT

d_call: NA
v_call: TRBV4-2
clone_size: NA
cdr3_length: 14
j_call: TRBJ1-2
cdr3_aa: CASSPQPGGYGYTF
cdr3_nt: TGTGCCAGCAGCCCCCAGCCGGGGGGCTATGGCTACACCTTC

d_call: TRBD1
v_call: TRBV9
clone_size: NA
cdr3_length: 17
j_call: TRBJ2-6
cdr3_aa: CASSSSQGAAGANVLTF
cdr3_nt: TGTGCCAGCAGCAGTTCACAGGGGGCAGCTGGGGCCAACGTCCTGACTTTC

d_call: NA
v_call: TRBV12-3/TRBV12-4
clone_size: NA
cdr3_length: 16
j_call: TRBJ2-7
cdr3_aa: CASSLEAGTEPYERYF
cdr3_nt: TGTGCCAGCAGTTTAGAGGCCGGAACAGAGCCCTACGAGCGGTACTTC

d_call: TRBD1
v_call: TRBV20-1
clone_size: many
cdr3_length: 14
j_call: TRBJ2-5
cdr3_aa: CSAHLRTGQETQYF
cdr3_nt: TGCAGTGCTCACCTGAGGACAGGGCAAGAGACCCAGTACTTC